The 12 T cell receptor beta chains given below trace back to one sample, sequenced in a study of shared clonotypes between healthy human individuals. Sequencing was performed with immunoSEQ multiplex PCR; in TCRdb, only in-frame clones are kept and a portion is missing. Here the sample spans some 500,000 clones, approximately 80% being singletons. Material: PBMCs. The receptors originated from a woman between 40 and 55 years old in good health. Some clones in this sample may be carry-over from other donors' samples.

Regarding this clone: It may be a read error: a sequence one base away is much more abundant. Other DNA sequences in the sample encode the same CDR3. The J gene is TRBJ1-2, the V gene TRBV2; D call uncertain. V was pared by 2 bases and J by 5 bases, with 3 bases between. The germline V gene encodes CDR1 SNHLY and CDR2 FYNNEI. The CDR3 loop spans 11 amino acids. CDR3: CASSENYGYTF. Here the CDR3 DNA reads TGTGCCAGCAGTGAAAATTATGGCTACACCTTC.

As for this clone: A read error is the likely source, as a far larger clone sits one nucleotide away. The V gene is TRBV5-1, the J gene TRBJ1-2; 8 nucleotides agree with TRBD1. This CDR3 region has 15 residues. V lost 0 bases to trimming and J lost 8 bases; unmatched junction nucleotides: 9. Germline V CDR1 and CDR2: SGHRS, YFSETQ. CDR3 in DNA: TGCGCCAGCAGCTTGGTGGCAGGGGGCTCGGGCGGCTACACCTTC. Amino acids: CASSLVAGGSGGYTF.

The CDR3 here is CASSSQPQRTKETQYF. The CDR3 DNA follows: TGTGCCAGCAGCTCCCAACCCCAGAGAACCAAAGAGACCCAGTACTTC. The chain combines TRBV21-1 with TRBJ2-5. TRBV21-1 is a pseudogene. The CDR3 length is 16 residues.

In regard to this clone: One end of the junction does not line up with germline, which may come from a read error. The rearrangement uses TRBV7-3 and TRBJ2-3; 7 nucleotides line up with TRBD2. This CDR3 contains 13 residues. The germline CDR1 and CDR2 sequences are SGHTA and FQGTGA. The CDR3 DNA is TGTGCCAGCAGCCCCGGCTCGGCGGGAGCATTAGATTTT. This gives the protein CASSPGSAGALDF.

In this sample, this clone turned up a few times. The V gene is TRBV6-1, the J gene TRBJ1-1, with TRBD1 matching 8 bases. Germline CDR1 is MNHNS and CDR2 is SASEGT. The CDR3 extends over 14 amino acids. V trimming: 6 bases; J trimming: 1 base; junction bases outside the gene matches: 4. The CDR3 nucleotides read TGTGCCAGCAGGGACAGGGTAGGGAACACTGAAGCTTTCTTT. Amino acid sequence: CASRDRVGNTEAFF.

The CDR3 nucleotides read TGTGCCAGCAGCCCCGGACAGGGGCCGAGCGAGCAGTACTTC. It yields the protein CASSPGQGPSEQYF. The J gene is TRBJ2-7, the V gene TRBV9, with 9 bases fitting TRBD1. The V segment lost 4 bases and the J segment 6 bases; nucleotides outside the gene matches: 8. The CDR3 is 14 residues long. Germline assignment: CDR1 SGDLS and CDR2 YYNGEE.

Comments on this clone: One base away lies a much larger clone, so this may be a sequencing read error. The V call is TRBV7-3, the J call TRBJ2-7; the match to TRBD1 covers 7 bases. Germline values: CDR1 SGHTA, CDR2 FQGTGA. The CDR3 totals 14 residues. After removal of 2 bases from V and 5 bases from J, the junction contained 6 bases not matched to a gene. CDR3 bases: TGTGCCAGCAGCTTAGGCGGACAGGCGGACGAGCAGTACTTC. Translation gives CASSLGGQADEQYF. Full variable domain (missing parts from reference TRBV7-3 and TRBJ2-7): GAGVSQTPSNKVTEKGKYVELRCDPISGHTALYWYRQSLGQGPEFLIYFQGTGAADDSGLPNDRFFAVRPEGSVSTLKIQRTERGDSAVYLCASSLGGQADEQYFGPGTRLTVT.

This clone appeared once. V usage is TRBV4-1 and J usage is TRBJ1-4; D is possibly TRBD1 (5 bases). Per germline, CDR1 MGHRA and CDR2 YSYEKL. With 1 base removed from V and 8 bases from J, the gap between germline ends came to 17 bases. The CDR3 has 16 amino acids. CDR3 coding DNA: TGCGCCAGCAGCCAAGGATGGATGGGGGAAGGCGAAAAACTGTTTTTT. Translation: CASSQGWMGEGEKLFF.

This clone is medium-sized within its sample. The chain uses TRBV25-1 and TRBJ2-1; 9 bases agree with TRBD2. The CDR3 is 16 amino acids. Per germline, CDR1 MGHDK and CDR2 SYGVNS. Trimming at V came to 3 bases and at J to 4 bases, leaving 7 bases not matched to a gene. CDR3 region: CASSEGAGGWYNEQFF. The CDR3 DNA is TGTGCCAGCAGTGAGGGGGCGGGAGGGTGGTACAATGAGCAGTTCTTC.

The J gene is TRBJ2-1, the V gene TRBV19; 13 positions agree with TRBD2. This CDR3 region has 14 residues. V gave up 7 bases and J gave up 9 bases; unmatched junction bases: 6. Per the germline V gene, CDR1 is LNHDA and CDR2 is SQIVND (reference sequence). In nucleotides, the CDR3 is TGTGCCAGTAAGGGACTAGCGGGAAGTGGTGAGCAGTTCTTC. Translating it yields CASKGLAGSGEQFF.

The V and J genes are TRBV9 and TRBJ2-2; 7 bases are a match to TRBD2. CDR1 is SGDLS, CDR2 YYNGEE, per germline. Trimming cost V 6 bases and J 8 bases; bases outside gene matches: 7. The CDR3 is made up of 13 amino acids. The CDR3 sequence: CASNPSGGGELFF. CDR3 bases: TGTGCCAGCAACCCTAGCGGTGGGGGGGAGCTGTTTTTT.

This clone has a count of ten or more. J is TRBJ1-2 and V is TRBV7-2; D remains ambiguous. There are 13 residues in the CDR3. Germline V gene data show CDR1 as SGHTA and CDR2 as FQGNSA. The germline V and J ends were trimmed by 2 bases and 7 bases, with 11 bases remaining between them. The CDR3 nucleotides read TGTGCCAGCAGCTTACCCGATATGCGTGGCTACACCTTC. Protein: CASSLPDMRGYTF.